The subject of this entry is one TCR beta chain. The antigen it recognizes is unknown. No base qualities exist here, and no much larger clone lies one base off it. The sample comes from a study of T cell changes during pregnancy in multiple sclerosis (dated by TCRdb to about 2019). Regarding the research as a whole: Changes in the T cell repertoire over the course of pregnancy were examined in this study in women with multiple sclerosis.

Library creation used the immunoSEQ multiplex PCR assay. This immuneACCESS table, as held by TCRdb, lists in-frame sequences with V and J called but not all clones. Of the missing ones, under half trace to an unresolved V gene in checked studies; the others have no known cause. For this sample there are about 59,000 clones; less than 95% appear just once. The top ten clonotypes cover over 2% of the sample. The CDR3 measures 18 amino acids from cysteine to phenylalanine. Of all the DNA, just the CDR3 is kept, 54 bases in frame from base 1. V and J are trimmed by 2 bases and 2 bases, and the gene matches miss 15 bases of the junction. CDR1 and CDR2, looked up from the germline V gene, are SGHAT and FQNNGV.

This sequence originates from a female donor with multiple sclerosis, enrolled in a pregnancy study. This chain is built from TRBV11-2 and TRBJ2-7, and TRBD1 matches 7 of the central bases. The sequencing used CD8+ T cells from peripheral blood mononuclear cells, collected after pregnancy. The sequenced DNA: TGTGCCAGCAGCTTAAATCCGTCGGGGCAGGGGGTCACCTACGAGCAGTACTTC. Its translation is CASSLNPSGQGVTYEQYF. Outside the CDR3, residues come from the reference TRBV11-2 and TRBJ2-7 proteins, so the full variable domain is: EAGVAQSPRYKIIEKRQSVAFWCNPISGHATLYWYQQILGQGPKLLIQFQNNGVVDDSQLPKDRFSAERLKGVDSTLKIQPAKLEDSAVYLCASSLNPSGQGVTYEQYFGPGTRLTVT.